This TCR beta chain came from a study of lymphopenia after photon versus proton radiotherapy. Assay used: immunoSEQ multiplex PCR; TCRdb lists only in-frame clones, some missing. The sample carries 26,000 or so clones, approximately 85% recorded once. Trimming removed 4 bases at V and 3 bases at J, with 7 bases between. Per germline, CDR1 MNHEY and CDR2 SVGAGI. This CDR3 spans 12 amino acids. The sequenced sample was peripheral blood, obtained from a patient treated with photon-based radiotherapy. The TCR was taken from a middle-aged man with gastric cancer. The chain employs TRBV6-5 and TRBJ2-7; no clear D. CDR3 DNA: TGTGCCAGCAGTTTGCCAGGCTACGAGCAGTACTTC. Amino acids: CASSLPGYEQYF.